This TCR beta chain was retrieved from a study of T cell responses to AZD1222 COVID-19 vaccine. Measured with immunoSEQ multiplex PCR; TCRdb has only the in-frame clones, and not every one. In the table there are some 120,000 clones, around 92% of which are singletons. With regard to this clone: Its antigen is not identified.

Germline V CDR1 and CDR2: MDHEN, SYDVKM. V was pared by 4 bases and J by 2 bases, with 9 bases between. The CDR3 length is 13 residues. General study findings and limits: White British ancestry dominated among donors, who included more females, and clonal diversity was possibly underestimated. Reports indicate that nearly half of spike-specific TCRs are directed at unmutated variant regions.

The receptor was derived from an adult in good health. The V call is TRBV28, the J call TRBJ2-7, with D unresolved. The starting material was peripheral blood, obtained on day 0 of AZD1222 vaccination. CDR3 in DNA: TGTGCCAGCAGTTCGTACAGCGCCTACGAGCAGTACTTC. Protein sequence: CASSSYSAYEQYF.